This T cell receptor (beta chain) was sequenced in a study of T cell repertoires in cytomegalovirus infection. Study context: Both recently identified HLA-C-restricted and well-studied HLA-B-restricted CMV epitopes were used in the study. General study findings and limits: The study found HLA-C-restricted CMV-specific TCR beta clonotypes dominating the ex vivo response.

Germline-derived CDR1 and CDR2 are SGHTA and FQGNSA. This CDR3 spans 15 amino acids. The V and J ends lost 2 bases and 2 bases, in that order; junction bases with no gene match: 4. This clonotype came up many times. Its antigen is still unknown. TCRdb passed the reads through MiXCR, listing each CDR3 protein once. Altogether 380,000 or so distinct CDR3 sequences are present, about 32% being singletons, with the ten largest covering roughly 14%. Specimen: cultured PBMCs, collected from culture after CMV antigen stimulation. V gene TRBV7-2 combines with J gene TRBJ1-1; 8 bases agree with TRBD1. This TCR came from a human donor in good health (CMV status not recorded). Some clones in this sample may be carry-over from other donors' samples. In DNA form, the CDR3 reads TGTGCCAGCAGCTTACAGGGGGCGGTCAACACTGAAGCTTTCTTT. This encodes CASSLQGAVNTEAFF.